Below, one T cell receptor (beta chain) is given with its context. Its antigen is unidentified. cDNA serving as the sequencing template came from extracted, reverse transcribed RNA. Assay used: immunoSEQ multiplex PCR; TCRdb lists only in-frame clones, some missing. The sample contains roughly 120,000 clones, around 58% of which appear only once. This specimen belongs to a study of CD8+ T cells in alopecia areata. The wider study: Oral tofacitinib (5 to 10 mg twice daily) was administered to treated patients. Study-wide results and caveats: Lesional scalp, notably in alopecia totalis/universalis, had clonality above that of normal scalp. Sharing of TCR sequences between patients (possibly for HLA-related reasons) was less clear than in mice.

Treatment reported: oral pan-JAK inhibitor, 5-10 mg twice daily. The clonotype originates from a human donor with alopecia areata. The sequencing used CD8+ T cells sorted from blood, collected at week 4, from a patient treated with tofacitinib.

In DNA, the CDR3 is TGTGCCAGCAGTGAACCGGACAGGTTCTATGAGCAGTTCTTC. This encodes CASSEPDRFYEQFF. This chain uses TRBV25-1 with TRBJ2-1, with TRBD1 identical over 7 bases. The CDR3 runs 14 residues. V lost 2 bases to trimming and J lost 8 bases; unmatched junction nucleotides: 6. CDR1 is MGHDK and CDR2 is SYGVNS in the germline V gene.